This TCR beta chain emerged from a study of T cell responses to AZD1222 COVID-19 vaccine. Whole-study findings and limits: Only a handful of AZD1222 recipients were seropositive at baseline.

Details on this clone: Its cognate antigen is unknown.

CDR1 is ENHRY, CDR2 SYGVKD, per germline. The V end was cut by 2 bases, the J end by 8 bases, with 12 bases between. The length of the CDR3 is 13 residues. Sequenced by immunoSEQ multiplex PCR; TCRdb stores in-frame clones only, minus some. The sample lists roughly 120,000 clones, around 90% occurring once. The TCR sequence derives from an adult in good health. This chain links TRBV10-3 with TRBJ1-2, with unresolved D. Sequences were derived from peripheral blood, sampled on day 0 of AZD1222 vaccination. The CDR3 spells CAISEGSDHGYTF. CDR3 DNA: TGTGCCATCAGTGAGGGCTCAGATCACGGCTACACCTTC.